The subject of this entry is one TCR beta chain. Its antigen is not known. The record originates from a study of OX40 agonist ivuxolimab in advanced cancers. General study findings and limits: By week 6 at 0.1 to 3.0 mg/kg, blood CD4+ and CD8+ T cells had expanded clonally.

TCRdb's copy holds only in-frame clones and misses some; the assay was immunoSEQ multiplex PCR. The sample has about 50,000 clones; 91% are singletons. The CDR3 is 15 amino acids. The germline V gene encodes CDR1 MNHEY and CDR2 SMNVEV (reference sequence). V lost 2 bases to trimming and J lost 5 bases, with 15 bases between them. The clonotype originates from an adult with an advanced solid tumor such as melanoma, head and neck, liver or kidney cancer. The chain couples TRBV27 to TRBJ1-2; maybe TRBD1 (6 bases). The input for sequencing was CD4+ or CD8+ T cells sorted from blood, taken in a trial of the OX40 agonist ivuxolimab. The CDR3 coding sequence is TGTGCCAGCAGTTTAGAGGGGGGGGACGCATATGGCTACACCTTC. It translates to CASSLEGGDAYGYTF.